The 20 T cell receptor beta chains below were found in one sample sequenced in a study of T cell responses to AZD1222 COVID-19 vaccine. Sequencing was performed with immunoSEQ multiplex PCR; in TCRdb, only in-frame clones are kept and a portion is missing. Among over 60,000 clones listed, 80% were seen once. The specimen was peripheral blood, collected 28 days after the second AZD1222 dose. The origin of the receptors is an adult who received the AZD1222 COVID-19 vaccine.

This chain joins TRBV4-1 and TRBJ2-5, with D possibly matching TRBD2 (6 bases). Germline CDR1 MGHRA, CDR2 YSYEKL. The CDR3 loop spans 15 amino acids. V shed 4 bases and J shed 2 bases, with 14 bases lying between them. The CDR3 DNA sequence: TGCGCCAGCAGCCCCGCGGGACTGACTCAAGAGACCCAGTACTTC. Amino acid sequence: CASSPAGLTQETQYF.

The chain carries TRBV18 and TRBJ2-2, with D perhaps given as TRBD1 or TRBD2 (6 bases each). The CDR3 has 17 amino acids. Trimming shortened V by 0 bases and J by 1 base, and 12 bases separated the two germline ends. CDR1 and CDR2 (germline): KGHSH, LQKENI. In DNA, the CDR3 is TGTGCCAGCTCACCACCGTGGAGGGGGGAGAACACCGGGGAGCTGTTTTTT. This codes for CASSPPWRGENTGELFF.

The chain uses TRBV6-6 and TRBJ2-3, with 7 positions matching TRBD2. Germline V gives CDR1 MNHNY, CDR2 SVGAGI (reference sequence). The V and J ends lost 6 bases and 0 bases, in that order; junction bases with no gene match: 6. This CDR3 is 15 amino acids long. CDR3 loop: CASRTWGGSTDTQYF. In DNA, the CDR3 is TGTGCCAGCAGGACGTGGGGGGGAAGCACAGATACGCAGTATTTT.

The chain is built from TRBV6-2 or TRBV6-3 and TRBJ1-1; D call uncertain. Germline loops: CDR1 MNHEY, CDR2 SVGEGT. Deletions cut 2 bases from V and 3 bases from J, with 16 bases between. This CDR3 comprises 16 residues. This CDR3 is CASSYQAKGGDTEAFF. CDR3 bases: TGTGCCAGCAGTTACCAGGCTAAGGGTGGTGACACTGAAGCTTTCTTT.

The V gene is TRBV9, the J gene TRBJ2-1, with unresolved D. The CDR3 sequence is 11 residues long. Germline V gene sequence: CDR1 SGDLS, CDR2 YYNGEE. V was pared by 4 bases and J by 9 bases, with 8 bases between. The chain's CDR3 is CASSLMGEQFF. DNA of the CDR3: TGTGCCAGCAGCTTGATGGGTGAGCAGTTCTTC. Using reference TRBV9 and TRBJ2-1 for the parts outside the CDR3, the full variable domain is DSGVTQTPKHLITATGQRVTLRCSPRSGDLSVYWYQQSLDQGLQFLIQYYNGEERAKGNILERFSAQQFPDLHSELNLSSLELGDSALYFCASSLMGEQFFGPGTRLTVL.

This chain joins TRBV7-8 and TRBJ2-7; weak D call: TRBD1 (6 bases). V lost 6 bases and J 2 bases, leaving 14 bases between the germline ends. Germline assignment: CDR1 SGHVS and CDR2 FQNEAQ. CDR3 length equals 14 residues. CDR3 sequence: CASSGGTKPYEQYF. CDR3 coding DNA: TGTGCCAGCAGTGGGGGCACAAAGCCCTACGAGCAGTACTTC.

J is TRBJ2-7 and V is TRBV9, with 8 bases that match TRBD1. The CDR3 has 14 residues. Germline CDR1 is SGDLS and CDR2 is YYNGEE. V lost 2 bases to trimming and J lost 3 bases; unmatched junction nucleotides: 4. CDR3 protein: CASSVGTGDYEQYF. The CDR3 DNA reads as TGTGCCAGCAGCGTGGGGACAGGAGACTACGAGCAGTACTTC.

V is TRBV5-1 and J is TRBJ2-7; TRBD1 aligns across 8 bases. V lost 0 bases, J lost 0 bases, and 2 bases stayed unmatched. The CDR3 has 15 residues. Looked up from germline, CDR1 is SGHRS and CDR2 is YFSETQ. The CDR3 region is CASSLEGTGSYEQYF. CDR3 in DNA: TGCGCCAGCAGCTTGGAAGGGACAGGCTCCTACGAGCAGTACTTC.

This clone has just a few counts. This chain joins TRBV27 and TRBJ1-5; possibly TRBD1 for D (5 bases). Germline assignment: CDR1 MNHEY and CDR2 SMNVEV (reference sequence). The CDR3 has 15 residues. Trimming shortened V by 2 bases and J by 1 base, and 9 bases separated the two germline ends. CDR3 region: CASSLGDGSNQPQHF. In DNA, the CDR3 is TGTGCCAGCAGTTTAGGGGACGGGAGCAATCAGCCCCAGCATTTT.

This clone was found a few times. V and J are TRBV7-9 and TRBJ2-7; TRBD1 aligns across 7 bases. The CDR3 totals 13 residues. Germline loops: CDR1 SEHNR, CDR2 FQNEAQ (reference sequence). Trimming at V came to 10 bases and at J to 6 bases, leaving 12 bases not matched to a gene. DNA of the CDR3: TGTGCCACTCAGGGGACAGTCAGAGGCGAGCAGTACTTC. This sequence encodes CATQGTVRGEQYF.

The chain couples TRBV11-2 to TRBJ1-5, with unresolved D. Germline CDR1 reads SGHAT; CDR2 reads FQNNGV. V was pared by 3 bases and J by 4 bases, with 4 bases between. The CDR3 runs to 12 residues. Here the CDR3 reads CASSLGNQPQHF. CDR3 bases: TGTGCCAGCAGCTTGGGAAATCAGCCCCAGCATTTT.

The chain employs TRBV30 and TRBJ1-5; 9 bases agree with TRBD1. The length of the CDR3 is 13 residues. Unmatched junction bases numbered 4, after V lost 5 bases and J lost 5 bases. CDR1 is GTSNPN and CDR2 is SVGIG in the germline V gene (reference sequence). As DNA, the CDR3 is TGTGCCTGGGCACAGGGGGCGGATCAGCCCCAGCATTTT. Its protein product is CAWAQGADQPQHF.

This sequence joins TRBV5-1 and TRBJ1-1; possibly TRBD1 for D (6 bases). The CDR3 is 15 amino acids. The V gene lost 0 bases and the J gene lost 2 bases, with 11 bases spanning the gap. Germline-derived CDR1 and CDR2 are SGHRS and YFSETQ. CDR3 nucleotide sequence: TGCGCCAGCAGCTTGGCGGCAGGGGTAAACACTGAAGCTTTCTTT. Protein product: CASSLAAGVNTEAFF. The full variable domain, in which reference TRBV5-1 and TRBJ1-1 provide the parts outside the CDR3, is KAGVTQTPRYLIKTRGQQVTLSCSPISGHRSVSWYQQTPGQGLQFLFEYFSETQRNKGNFPGRFSGRQFSNSRSEMNVSTLELGDSALYLCASSLAAGVNTEAFFGQGTRLTVV.

The V and J genes are TRBV27 and TRBJ2-7, with 7 bases fitting TRBD1. CDR3 length: 14 residues. Germline CDR1 reads MNHEY; CDR2 reads SMNVEV (reference sequence). Trimming took 6 bases from V and 4 from J; bases not matched to a gene: 9. CDR3 sequence reads: CASRTTGTEYEQYF. The CDR3 coding sequence is TGTGCCAGCAGGACCACCGGGACAGAGTACGAGCAGTACTTC.

The J gene is TRBJ1-2, the V gene TRBV7-2, with 9 nucleotides matching TRBD1. The CDR3 length is 14 residues. The trim removed 6 bases at V and 8 bases at J, leaving 10 bases unmatched. Per the germline V gene, CDR1 is SGHTA and CDR2 is FQGNSA. The CDR3 sequence is CASSRSRTGEGYTF. The CDR3 coding sequence is TGTGCCAGCAGTCGCTCCCGGACAGGGGAGGGCTACACCTTC.

The chain couples TRBV7-9 to TRBJ2-7; D unresolved. V lost 5 bases, J lost 4 bases, and 9 bases lay in between. Looked up from germline, CDR1 is SEHNR and CDR2 is FQNEAQ (reference sequence). The CDR3 has 12 residues. CDR3: CASSPGGYEQYF. The CDR3 nucleotides read TGTGCCAGCAGCCCCGGTGGGTACGAGCAGTACTTC.

The chain couples TRBV5-5 to TRBJ1-4; maybe TRBD1 (5 bases). V lost 0 bases and J 3 bases, leaving 9 bases between the germline ends. The CDR3 has 15 amino acids. Germline V gives CDR1 SGHKS, CDR2 YYEKEE (reference sequence). This chain's CDR3 is CASSLAAGSNEKLFF. As DNA, the CDR3 is TGTGCCAGCAGCTTGGCCGCAGGGTCTAATGAAAAACTGTTTTTT. The full variable domain, rest sourced from reference TRBV5-5 and TRBJ1-4, is DAGVTQSPTHLIKTRGQQVTLRCSPISGHKSVSWYQQVLGQGPQFIFQYYEKEERGRGNFPDRFSARQFPNYSSELNVNALLLGDSALYLCASSLAAGSNEKLFFGSGTQLSVL.

The gene calls are TRBV2 and TRBJ1-2; the D is unclear. The CDR3 runs 15 residues. Germline V gene sequence: CDR1 SNHLY, CDR2 FYNNEI. V was shortened by 0 bases and J by 2 bases, with 10 bases between the two germline ends. DNA for the CDR3: TGTGCCAGCAGTGAAGCGCTAGGCGGAAACTATGGCTACACCTTC. Residues: CASSEALGGNYGYTF.

V usage is TRBV7-2 and J usage is TRBJ2-2, with 13 bases fitting TRBD2. The CDR3 has 17 amino acids. The germline CDR1 and CDR2 sequences are SGHTA and FQGNSA. The junction had 7 bases not matched to a gene; V was cut back by 5 bases and J by 4 bases. In DNA, the CDR3 is TGTGCCAGCAGCCGCCGACTAGCGGGGGGTATCACCGGGGAGCTGTTTTTT. Its translation: CASSRRLAGGITGELFF.

The V and J genes are TRBV2 and TRBJ1-6; D call uncertain. Germline V gene data show CDR1 as SNHLY and CDR2 as FYNNEI. Trimming took 8 bases from V and 7 from J, leaving 18 bases between them. This CDR3 is 15 amino acids long. The CDR3: CASVGVGRENSPLHF. CDR3 nucleotides: TGTGCCAGCGTTGGGGTTGGAAGAGAAAATTCACCCCTCCACTTT.